The text below deals with one T cell receptor (beta chain). Other DNA sequences in the same sample also yield this CDR3. This sample was included in a study of OX40 agonist ivuxolimab in advanced cancers. This CDR3 region has 13 residues. In germline, CDR1 is SGDLS, CDR2 YYNGEE. V gave up 2 bases and J gave up 5 bases, with 7 bases separating them. Data came from immunoSEQ multiplex PCR; TCRdb stores just in-frame clones and leaves some out. The sample yields 55,000 to 85,000 clones, about 80% seen once. V is TRBV9 and J is TRBJ2-2; the D is unclear. Specimen: CD4+ or CD8+ T cells sorted from blood, collected in a trial of the OX40 agonist ivuxolimab. This receptor was identified in an adult with an advanced solid tumor such as melanoma, head and neck, liver or kidney cancer. CDR3 protein: CASSVGFTGELFF. The CDR3 DNA reads as TGTGCCAGCAGCGTTGGTTTTACCGGGGAGCTGTTTTTT.